A selection of T cell receptor beta chains follows, all from one sample in a study of vaccination effects on CD4 cells after COVID-19. Sequencing was performed with immunoSEQ multiplex PCR; in TCRdb, only in-frame clones are kept and a portion is missing. This table holds 67,000 or so clones, roughly 70% found once. Their antigens are not known. Sequences were derived from CD4+ T cells from PBMCs cultured with HCoV-OC43 spike peptides, sampled before COVID-19 vaccination. The receptors shown here come from a human donor who received a COVID-19 vaccine. CDR3s include the opening cysteine and the closing phenylalanine or tryptophan. The D gene is left open where the match is weak. Clone size is not always given. Where it is, it says once, few, many or a class for expanded clones.

CDR3 length	clone size	J gene	D gene	V gene	CDR3 DNA	CDR3 protein
13	few	TRBJ2-3	TRBD2	TRBV7-2	TGTGCCAGCAGCTTATACCTAGCGGGTACGCAGTATTTT	CASSLYLAGTQYF
17	NA	TRBJ2-3	NA	TRBV29-1	TGCAGCGCTGAAAGGTGGTCAGGACTCGAGAACACAGATACGCAGTATTTT	CSAERWSGLENTDTQYF
14	few	TRBJ2-1	NA	TRBV9	TGTGCCAGCAGCGTAGATGCAGGGTACAATGAGCAGTTCTTC	CASSVDAGYNEQFF
12	NA	TRBJ1-1	NA	TRBV10-2	TGCGCCACCTTGGGGACGAACACTGAAGCTTTCTTT	CATLGTNTEAFF
16	few	TRBJ2-5	NA	TRBV5-1	TGCGCCAGCAGCTTTACATCTGGGACGGCTCAAGAGACCCAGTACTTC	CASSFTSGTAQETQYF
16	NA	TRBJ2-4	TRBD2	TRBV2	TGTGCCAGCAGTGAAGCGCGGGGGGTAGCCAAAAACATTCAGTACTTC	CASSEARGVAKNIQYF
12	NA	TRBJ2-1	NA	TRBV29-1	TGCAGCGTTTCCGGGACCTCCAATGAGCAGTTCTTC	CSVSGTSNEQFF
17	NA	TRBJ2-2	NA	TRBV11-3	TGTGCCAGCAGCCGGTCCCTCAGGCGGGACAAGGGCGGGGAGCTGTTTTTT	CASSRSLRRDKGGELFF
13	few	TRBJ2-3	NA	TRBV5-1	TGCGCCAGCAGTCCGCTACAGCAGGATACGCAGTATTTT	CASSPLQQDTQYF
16	NA	TRBJ1-4	NA	TRBV5-1	TGCGCCCGAAAGGGGGGAGCTGACGCAACTAATGAAAAACTGTTTTTT	CARKGGADATNEKLFF
16	NA	TRBJ2-2	TRBD2	TRBV7-3	TGTGCCAGCAGTGTAACCGGGACTACTAACACCGGGGAGCTGTTTTTT	CASSVTGTTNTGELFF
13	NA	TRBJ2-1	NA	TRBV20-1	TGCAGTGCTAGTATGGGGCTCTCGGATGAGCAGTTCTTC	CSASMGLSDEQFF
14	NA	TRBJ2-1	NA	TRBV6-5	TGTGCCAGCAGATCACCGGGACGGTACAATGAGCAGTTCTTC	CASRSPGRYNEQFF
15	few	TRBJ1-5	TRBD1	TRBV28	TGTGCCAGCAGTCAGGGGACAGGGGCAAATCAGCCCCAGCATTTT	CASSQGTGANQPQHF
16	NA	TRBJ1-1	TRBD1	TRBV19	TGTGCCAGTAGGAGGGACAGGGGGGTTTCGAACACTGAAGCTTTCTTT	CASRRDRGVSNTEAFF
16	NA	TRBJ2-6	NA	TRBV9	TGTGCCAGCAGCGCCAACGGTGAAACTGGGGCCAACGTCCTGACTTTC	CASSANGETGANVLTF
17	NA	TRBJ2-1	TRBD2	TRBV11-2	TGTGCCAGCAGACAAGCACAGGGTGGACTAGCGGCGAATGAGCAGTTCTTC	CASRQAQGGLAANEQFF
13	NA	TRBJ2-3	NA	TRBV28	TGTGCCAGCAGTCTACCGGACCCGCTCACGCAGTATTTT	CASSLPDPLTQYF
18	NA	TRBJ2-1	TRBD2	TRBV24-1	TGTGCCACCAGTGATTTGCAAACGGGAGCGGGGGGGTACAATGAGCAGTTCTTC	CATSDLQTGAGGYNEQFF
11	NA	TRBJ2-5	TRBD1	TRBV3-1/TRBV3-2	TGTGCCAGCAGCCCAGGGGGGACCCAGTACTTC	CASSPGGTQYF
14	NA	TRBJ2-3	TRBD2	TRBV7-2	TGTGCCAGCAGCTCCAACGGGGGGGCCGATACGCAGTATTTT	CASSSNGGADTQYF
14	NA	TRBJ1-4	NA	TRBV6-5	TGTGCCAGCAGCCAAGGGCAGCGTAATGAAAAACTGTTTTTT	CASSQGQRNEKLFF
13	few	TRBJ2-1	NA	TRBV24-1	TGTGCCACCAGTGATTTTGCGTACAATGAGCAGTTCTTC	CATSDFAYNEQFF
11	NA	TRBJ2-1	NA	TRBV7-2	TGTGCCAGCAGCTCCCCGCCGAAGCAGTTCTTC	CASSSPPKQFF
10	once	TRBJ1-3	NA	TRBV19	TGTGCCAGTAGCCAAAACACCATATATTTT	CASSQNTIYF
15	NA	TRBJ1-5	NA	TRBV19	TGTGCCAGTAGTATTAGTTGGGGGGCTTGGCAGCCCCAGCATTTT	CASSISWGAWQPQHF
17	NA	TRBJ1-5	NA	TRBV7-9	TGTGCCAGCAGCTTAGGTGTGGGCGAGAATAGCAATCAGCCCCAGCATTTT	CASSLGVGENSNQPQHF
14	few	TRBJ2-2	NA	TRBV6-6	TGTGCCAGCAGTGGGGGGGCGGGGACCGGGGAGCTGTTTTTT	CASSGGAGTGELFF
15	NA	TRBJ2-3	NA	TRBV24-1	TGTGCCACCAGTGATTTCGGATTTGCCACAGATACGCAGTATTTT	CATSDFGFATDTQYF
15	few	TRBJ2-2	NA	TRBV9	TGTGCCAGCAGCGTAGGAGCAAGATCCACCGGGGAGCTGTTTTTT	CASSVGARSTGELFF
17	NA	TRBJ1-2	TRBD1	TRBV6-2/TRBV6-3	TGTGCCAGCAGTTCAGACAGGGGACACAATGGGAACTATGGCTACACCTTC	CASSSDRGHNGNYGYTF